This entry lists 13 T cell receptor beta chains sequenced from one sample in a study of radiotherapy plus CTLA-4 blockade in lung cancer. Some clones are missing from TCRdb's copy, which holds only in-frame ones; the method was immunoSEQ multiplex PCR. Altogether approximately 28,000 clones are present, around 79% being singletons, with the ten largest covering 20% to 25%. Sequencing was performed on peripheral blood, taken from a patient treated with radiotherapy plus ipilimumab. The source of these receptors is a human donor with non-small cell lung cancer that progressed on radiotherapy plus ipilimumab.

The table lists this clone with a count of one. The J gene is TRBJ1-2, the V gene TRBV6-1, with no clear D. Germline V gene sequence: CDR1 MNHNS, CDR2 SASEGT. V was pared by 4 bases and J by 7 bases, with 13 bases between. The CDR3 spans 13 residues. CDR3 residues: CASSGQVYLGYTF. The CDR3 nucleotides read TGTGCCAGCAGTGGGCAGGTTTATCTTGGCTACACCTTC.

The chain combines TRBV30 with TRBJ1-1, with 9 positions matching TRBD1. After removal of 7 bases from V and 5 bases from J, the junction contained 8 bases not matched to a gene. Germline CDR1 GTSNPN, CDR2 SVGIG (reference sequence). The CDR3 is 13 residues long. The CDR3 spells CALNRGRGTEAFF. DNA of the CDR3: TGTGCCTTGAACAGGGGGCGAGGGACTGAAGCTTTCTTT.

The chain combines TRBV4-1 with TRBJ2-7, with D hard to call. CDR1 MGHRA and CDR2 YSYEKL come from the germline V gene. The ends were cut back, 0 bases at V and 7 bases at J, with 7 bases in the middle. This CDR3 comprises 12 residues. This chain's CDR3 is CASSQEGLEQYF. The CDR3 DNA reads TGCGCCAGCAGCCAAGAAGGTTTGGAGCAGTACTTC.

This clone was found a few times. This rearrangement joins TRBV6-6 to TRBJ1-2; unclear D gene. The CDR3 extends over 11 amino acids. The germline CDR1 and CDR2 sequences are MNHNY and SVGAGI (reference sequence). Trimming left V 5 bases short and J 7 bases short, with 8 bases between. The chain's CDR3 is CASSPLRGYTF. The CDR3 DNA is TGTGCCAGCAGTCCCCTGCGTGGCTACACCTTC.

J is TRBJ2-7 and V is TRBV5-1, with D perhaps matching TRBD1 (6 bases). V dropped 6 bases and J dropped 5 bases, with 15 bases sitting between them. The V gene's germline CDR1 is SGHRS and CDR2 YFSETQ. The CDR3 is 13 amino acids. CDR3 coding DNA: TGCGCCAGCATGGGGCAGGGGTTGGACGAGCAGTACTTC. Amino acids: CASMGQGLDEQYF.

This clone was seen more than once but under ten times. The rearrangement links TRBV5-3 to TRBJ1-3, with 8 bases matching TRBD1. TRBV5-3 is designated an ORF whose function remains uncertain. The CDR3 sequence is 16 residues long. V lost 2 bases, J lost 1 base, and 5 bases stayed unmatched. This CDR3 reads CARSFHRDRSGNTIYF. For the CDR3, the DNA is TGTGCCAGAAGCTTCCACCGGGACAGGTCTGGAAACACCATATATTTT.

This chain's CDR3 is CASSDLMNTEAFF. The CDR3 DNA reads as TGTGCCAGCAGCGACCTCATGAACACTGAAGCTTTCTTT. This sequence joins TRBV5-4 and TRBJ1-1; unclear D gene. The CDR3 contains 13 residues. Germline values: CDR1 SGHNT, CDR2 YYREEE (reference sequence). Trimming pared 4 bases from V and 0 bases from J, leaving 7 bases between. Full variable domain (outside the CDR3, taken from reference TRBV5-4 and TRBJ1-1): ETGVTQSPTHLIKTRGQQVTLRCSSQSGHNTVSWYQQALGQGPQFIFQYYREEENGRGNFPPRFSGLQFPNYSSELNVNALELDDSALYLCASSDLMNTEAFFGQGTRLTVV.

This CDR3 is CATRAGRMNTEAFF. CDR3 nucleotide sequence: TGTGCCACCAGGGCAGGGCGAATGAACACTGAAGCTTTCTTT. The chain links TRBV2 to TRBJ1-1, with D possibly matching TRBD1 (5 bases). V lost 10 bases, J lost 0 bases, and 15 bases lay in between. There are 14 residues in the CDR3. Germline CDR1 reads SNHLY; CDR2 reads FYNNEI.

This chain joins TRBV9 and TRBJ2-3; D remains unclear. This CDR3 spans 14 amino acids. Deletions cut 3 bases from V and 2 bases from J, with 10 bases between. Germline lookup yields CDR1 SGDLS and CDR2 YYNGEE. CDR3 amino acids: CASSDGRPTDTQYF. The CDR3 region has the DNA TGTGCCAGCAGCGACGGCAGGCCCACAGATACGCAGTATTTT.

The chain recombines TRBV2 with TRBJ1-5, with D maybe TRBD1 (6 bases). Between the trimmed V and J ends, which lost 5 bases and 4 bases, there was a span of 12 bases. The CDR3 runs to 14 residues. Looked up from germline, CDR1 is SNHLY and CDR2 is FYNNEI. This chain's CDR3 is CASSPGGFNQPQHF. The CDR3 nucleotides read TGTGCCAGCAGTCCCGGGGGCTTTAATCAGCCCCAGCATTTT.

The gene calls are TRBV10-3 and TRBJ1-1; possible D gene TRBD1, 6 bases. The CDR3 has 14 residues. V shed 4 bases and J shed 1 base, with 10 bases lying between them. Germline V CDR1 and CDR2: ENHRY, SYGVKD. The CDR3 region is CAISAGGQNTEAFF. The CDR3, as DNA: TGTGCCATCAGTGCGGGGGGCCAGAACACTGAAGCTTTCTTT.

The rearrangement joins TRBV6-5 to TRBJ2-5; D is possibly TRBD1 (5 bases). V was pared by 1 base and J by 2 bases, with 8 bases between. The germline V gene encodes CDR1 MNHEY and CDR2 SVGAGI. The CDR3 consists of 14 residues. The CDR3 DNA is TGTGCCAGCAGTTACTTAAAGGGGCAAGAGACCCAGTACTTC. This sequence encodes CASSYLKGQETQYF.

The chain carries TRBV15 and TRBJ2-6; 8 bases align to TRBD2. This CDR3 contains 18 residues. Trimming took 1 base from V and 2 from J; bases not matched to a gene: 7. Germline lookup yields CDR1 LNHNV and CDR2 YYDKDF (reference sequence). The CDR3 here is CATSRVGRGGAGANVLTF. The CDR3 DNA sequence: TGTGCCACCAGCAGAGTCGGGAGGGGTGGCGCTGGGGCCAACGTCCTGACTTTC.